This entry concerns a single T cell receptor (beta chain). Its antigen is unknown. The assay was immunoSEQ multiplex PCR, and TCRdb's table has in-frame clones only and misses some. The sample holds about 26,000 clones, just under 75% seen once. The data are from a study of CD4 T cells in relation to SARS-CoV-2 and coronaviruses. At the level of the study: PBMCs were cultured with antigen for over nine days before TCR beta sequencing. No peptide or an HIV-1 Nef peptide pool served as negative control. Study-wide results and caveats: Compared with monoreactive clones, crossreactive clones showed significantly weaker SARS-CoV-2 expansion.

Unexposed donor CD4+ T cells date from 2011-2018, before the COVID-19 pandemic. After roughly ten days of culture, CD4+ T cells were isolated. Approximately 2 million PBMCs per well were cultured with around 10 IU/ml IL-2. This CDR3 comprises 15 residues. V was pared by 0 bases and J by 4 bases, with 4 bases of the junction left unmatched. The germline gives CDR1 SGHNT, CDR2 YYREEE (reference sequence). Sequencing was carried out using CD4+ T cells from PBMCs, cultured in vitro. The receptor was isolated from a human donor in good health. V and J are TRBV5-4 and TRBJ2-5; 9 bases agree with TRBD1. CDR3 nucleotides: TGTGCCAGCAGCTTGGCCGGGACAGGGCCAGAGACCCAGTACTTC. As protein: CASSLAGTGPETQYF.